A single sample gave rise to the 17 T cell receptor beta chains below, sequenced in a study of identical twins. One entry per CDR3 protein, called by TCRdb with MiXCR from the 5' RACE reads. The sample holds hundreds of thousands of distinct CDR3 sequences, around 20% seen once. These same data were also listed under a study on T cells expressing NK-cell markers.

Sequencing input: PBMCs. The receptors shown here come from a woman under 30 in good health.

This clonotype showed up just a few times. This chain connects TRBV12-3 or TRBV12-4 to TRBJ1-4; D is unresolved. The CDR3 covers 12 residues. Deletions cut 3 bases from V and 7 bases from J, with 6 bases between. The CDR3 reads CASSFWGEKLFF. CDR3 DNA sequence: TGTGCCAGCAGTTTTTGGGGTGAAAAACTGTTTTTT.

The chain joins TRBV24-1 to TRBJ2-3, with no clear D. V was shortened by 9 bases and J by 5 bases, with 14 bases between the two germline ends. The germline CDR1 and CDR2 sequences are KGHDR and SFDVKD. This CDR3 is 13 amino acids long. CDR3 nucleotides: TGTGCCACCCAAGGTCGGGCTAGAGATACGCAGTATTTT. This translates into CATQGRARDTQYF.

The chain has TRBV9 and TRBJ2-3; possible D gene TRBD2, 5 bases. Germline CDR1 SGDLS, CDR2 YYNGEE. The CDR3 consists of 14 residues. Trimming pared 4 bases from V and 2 bases from J, leaving 11 bases between. DNA for the CDR3: TGTGCCAGCAGCCCCCCAGCGGACACAGATACGCAGTATTTT. The encoded protein is CASSPPADTDTQYF.

In its sample, this clonotype was seen a few times. The chain recombines TRBV27 with TRBJ2-1, with 10 nucleotides matching TRBD2. This CDR3 region has 16 residues. Germline V CDR1 and CDR2: MNHEY, SMNVEV (reference sequence). V was pared by 7 bases and J by 4 bases, with 10 bases of the junction left unmatched. The CDR3 sequence is CASTARSGGIYNEQFF. CDR3 in DNA: TGTGCCAGCACCGCCCGTAGCGGGGGGATTTACAATGAGCAGTTCTTC.

The chain has TRBV10-3 and TRBJ2-7; D may be TRBD1 or TRBD2 (6 bases each). The CDR3 loop spans 15 amino acids. The V end was cut by 6 bases, the J end by 1 base, with 16 bases between. Germline V lookup: CDR1 ENHRY, CDR2 SYGVKD. DNA of the CDR3: TGTGCCATCAGCGCAAGGGGGGACTTGTCCTACGAGCAGTACTTC. Protein product: CAISARGDLSYEQYF.

The V call is TRBV18, the J call TRBJ2-1, with 7 nucleotides matching TRBD1. Germline CDR1 reads KGHSH; CDR2 reads LQKENI. V gave up 1 base and J gave up 10 bases; unmatched junction bases: 4. There are 13 residues in the CDR3. The CDR3 region is CASSPRQGEEQFF. CDR3 nucleotide sequence: TGTGCCAGCTCACCACGACAGGGTGAGGAGCAGTTCTTC.

The chain combines TRBV5-1 with TRBJ1-2; D gene ambiguous. The CDR3 contains 12 residues. Trimming took 0 bases from V and 8 from J, leaving 8 bases between them. Germline CDR1 is SGHRS and CDR2 is YFSETQ. DNA of the CDR3: TGCGCCAGCAGCTTGGTTGGGCAGGGCTACACCTTC. It is translated as CASSLVGQGYTF.

The rearrangement uses TRBV6-5 and TRBJ2-3, with no clear D. CDR3 length: 14 residues. The germline V and J ends were trimmed by 3 bases and 6 bases, with 13 bases remaining between them. In germline, CDR1 is MNHEY, CDR2 SVGAGI. In DNA, the CDR3 is TGTGCCAGCAGTTATGTCGTCTCCTTGGATACGCAGTATTTT. Translated: CASSYVVSLDTQYF.

This clonotype occurred a few times. V and J are TRBV19 and TRBJ2-7; D ambiguous. With 4 bases removed from V and 0 bases from J, the gap between germline ends came to 10 bases. CDR1 and CDR2 from the germline V gene are LNHDA and SQIVND (reference sequence). This CDR3 contains 14 residues. The CDR3 region is CASSKESLSYEQYF. The CDR3 DNA reads as TGTGCCAGTAGTAAGGAGTCACTCTCCTACGAGCAGTACTTC. The whole variable domain, filled in from reference TRBV19 and TRBJ2-7, reads DGGITQSPKYLFRKEGQNVTLSCEQNLNHDAMYWYRQDPGQGLRLIYYSQIVNDFQKGDIAEGYSVSREKKESFPLTVTSAQKNPTAFYLCASSKESLSYEQYFGPGTRLTVT.

This clonotype was counted a few times. The J gene is TRBJ2-2, the V gene TRBV5-1; the D gene could be TRBD1 or TRBD2 (5 bases each). The CDR3 is made up of 16 amino acids. Germline V gives CDR1 SGHRS, CDR2 YFSETQ. The V gene lost 0 bases and the J gene lost 1 base, with 10 bases spanning the gap. The CDR3 loop is CASSLGRGKNTGELFF. The CDR3 DNA follows: TGCGCCAGCAGCTTGGGTCGGGGCAAGAACACCGGGGAGCTGTTTTTT.

The V and J genes are TRBV11-2 and TRBJ2-2, with D perhaps matching TRBD1 (5 bases). V was cut by 10 bases and J by 6 bases, with 21 bases left in between. From germline, CDR1 is SGHAT and CDR2 FQNNGV. The CDR3 runs 15 residues. The DNA for the CDR3 is TGTGCCATCCACAGGTCCCTCTTCCGCGCCGGGGAGCTGTTTTTT. Amino acids: CAIHRSLFRAGELFF.

V is TRBV12-3 or TRBV12-4 and J is TRBJ2-5; no reliable D call. The CDR3 runs 12 residues. V was cut by 4 bases and J by 5 bases, with 8 bases left in between. The CDR3 DNA sequence: TGTGCCAGCAGTTATACTTCTGAGACCCAGTACTTC. Translation: CASSYTSETQYF.

The J gene is TRBJ2-1, the V gene TRBV9; possibly TRBD2 for D (7 bases). CDR1 is SGDLS, CDR2 YYNGEE, per germline. V lost 0 bases, J lost 5 bases, and 12 bases lay in between. The CDR3 totals 15 residues. The CDR3: CASSVALGGHNEQFF. The CDR3 DNA reads as TGTGCCAGCAGCGTAGCCCTCGGGGGGCACAATGAGCAGTTCTTC.

V is TRBV12-3 or TRBV12-4 and J is TRBJ2-1; D might be TRBD1 (6 bases). This CDR3 is 12 amino acids long. Trimming removed 6 bases from V and 10 bases from J, with 13 bases in between. This chain's CDR3 is CASSPQGWEQFF. DNA of the CDR3: TGTGCCAGCAGCCCACAGGGTTGGGAGCAGTTCTTC.

This clonotype has more than one count but fewer than ten. This rearrangement joins TRBV19 to TRBJ2-1, with D unresolved. The CDR3 is 15 residues long. V lost 0 bases to trimming and J lost 6 bases, with 12 bases between them. Germline CDR1 LNHDA, CDR2 SQIVND (reference sequence). The CDR3 coding sequence is TGTGCCAGTAGTATAGATCTAGGCCCGACCAATGAGCAGTTCTTC. Amino acids: CASSIDLGPTNEQFF.

The gene calls are TRBV5-1 and TRBJ2-1; perhaps D is TRBD1 or TRBD2 (5 bases each). The CDR3 runs 13 residues. The germline V gene encodes CDR1 SGHRS and CDR2 YFSETQ. Trimming removed 4 bases from V and 5 bases from J, with 10 bases in between. DNA for the CDR3: TGCGCCAGCAGCCCGGGGCCGAACAATGAGCAGTTCTTC. This encodes CASSPGPNNEQFF.

This clonotype appeared a few times. This chain uses TRBV6-6 with TRBJ1-2, with TRBD1 as a possible D gene (6 bases). V lost 2 bases, J lost 9 bases, and 13 bases lay in between. The CDR3 totals 13 residues. CDR1 and CDR2 from the germline V gene are MNHNY and SVGAGI (reference sequence). Here the CDR3 DNA reads TGTGCCAGCAGTTACCTACAACAGGGTCGCTACACCTTC. It yields the protein CASSYLQQGRYTF.